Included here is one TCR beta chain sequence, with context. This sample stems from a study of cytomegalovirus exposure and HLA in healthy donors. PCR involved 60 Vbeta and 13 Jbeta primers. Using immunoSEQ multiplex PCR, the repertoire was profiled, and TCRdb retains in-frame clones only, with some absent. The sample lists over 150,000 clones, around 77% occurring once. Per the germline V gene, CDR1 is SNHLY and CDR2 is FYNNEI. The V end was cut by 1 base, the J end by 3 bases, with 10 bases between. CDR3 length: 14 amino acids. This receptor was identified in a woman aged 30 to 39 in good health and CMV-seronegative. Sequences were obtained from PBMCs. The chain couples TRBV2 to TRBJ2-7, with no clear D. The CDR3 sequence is CASSEGPSIYEQYF. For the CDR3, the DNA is TGTGCCAGCAGTGAAGGGCCATCGATCTACGAGCAGTACTTC.